Described below is a single T cell receptor beta chain sequence and its context. The sample belongs to a study of OX40 agonist ivuxolimab in advanced cancers. Study in general: Of the participants, 35% to 50% had some prior anti-PD-1, anti-PD-L1 or anti-CTLA-4 therapy, which was allowed.

Generated by immunoSEQ multiplex PCR, the TCRdb table keeps only in-frame clones and is missing some. The sample has 55,000 to 80,000 clones, 70% to 90% seen once. The CDR3 length is 15 residues. Germline loops: CDR1 SGHTA, CDR2 FQGNSA. With 0 bases removed from V and 12 bases from J, the gap between germline ends came to 18 bases. The source of this sequence is an adult with an advanced solid tumor such as melanoma, head and neck, liver or kidney cancer. The chain is built from TRBV7-2 and TRBJ2-1; no reliable D call. Specimen: CD4+ or CD8+ T cells sorted from blood, collected in a trial of the OX40 agonist ivuxolimab. The CDR3, as DNA: TGTGCCAGCAGCTTAGCGTCCCCAGGAATGAACGGGCAGTTCTTC. As protein: CASSLASPGMNGQFF.